This note documents a single TCR beta chain sequence. Antigen: not known. The J segment lost 0 bases and the V segment lost 6 bases, leaving 2 bases of the junction unmatched. Germline-derived CDR1 and CDR2 are MNHEY and SMNVEV (reference sequence). The CDR3 loop spans 15 amino acids. Described treatment: oral pan-JAK inhibitor, 5-10 mg twice daily. Peripheral blood and lesional scalp punch biopsies were taken from alopecia areata patients. This sample is part of a study of CD8+ T cells in alopecia areata. Study findings and constraints: Treatment with tofacitinib significantly lowered scalp clonality and reduced expanded CD8+ clones among the top 100. Clonality was higher in lesional than normal scalp, especially in alopecia totalis/universalis. Just one nonresponder means the tie between baseline CD8+ expansion and response stays uncertain.

It was cDNA, reverse transcribed from extracted RNA, that served as the sequencing template. TCRdb's copy holds only in-frame clones and misses some; the assay was immunoSEQ multiplex PCR. Of approximately 200,000 clones listed, about three fifths are singletons. The V call is TRBV27, the J call TRBJ2-6; 7 bases map to TRBD2. The TCR comes from a human donor with alopecia areata. The sample in question was CD4+ T cells sorted from blood, obtained at week 4, from a patient treated with tofacitinib. CDR3 amino acids: CASRPGGSGANVLTF. CDR3 nucleotides: TGTGCCAGCAGACCGGGAGGCTCTGGGGCCAACGTCCTGACTTTC. Together with reference TRBV27 and TRBJ2-6, the CDR3 gives the full variable domain: EAQVTQNPRYLITVTGKKLTVTCSQNMNHEYMSWYRQDPGLGLRQIYYSMNVEVTDKGDVPEGYKVSRKEKRNFPLILESPSPNQTSLYFCASRPGGSGANVLTFGAGSRLTVL.